What follows are 18 T cell receptor beta chains derived from one specimen sequenced in a study of T cell repertoires in cytomegalovirus infection. TCRdb fed the reads into MiXCR, producing one record per CDR3 protein. The table lists around 530,000 distinct CDR3 sequences, about 25% of them singletons. The specimen was PBMCs. Receptor source: a human donor in good health (CMV status not recorded). Some clones in this sample may be carry-over from other donors' samples.

This clonotype was seen a handful of times. V is TRBV11-1 and J is TRBJ2-3; D unclear. V lost 5 bases and J 7 bases, leaving 19 bases between the germline ends. The CDR3 length is 15 residues. Germline V gene lookup returns CDR1 SGHAT and CDR2 FQDESV (reference sequence). In nucleotides, the CDR3 is TGTGCCAGCAGCCTACAGCGCCCAATCGCAAATACGCAGTATTTT. Translating it yields CASSLQRPIANTQYF.

This clonotype was seen many times. The chain is built from TRBV7-8 and TRBJ1-1; TRBD1 agrees at 8 bases. Germline values: CDR1 SGHVS, CDR2 FQNEAQ. This CDR3 has 14 amino acids. Trimming at V came to 3 bases and at J to 3 bases, leaving 3 bases not matched to a gene. This CDR3 is CASSLVDRDTEAFF. The CDR3 DNA reads TGTGCCAGCAGCTTGGTGGACAGGGACACTGAAGCTTTCTTT.

This clonotype was seen repeatedly, ten times or more. CDR3 in amino acids: CASSPRQVYGYTF. The CDR3 DNA reads as TGTGCCAGCAGTCCTCGACAGGTCTATGGCTACACCTTC. The rearrangement uses TRBV7-9 and TRBJ1-2, with D perhaps matching TRBD1 (6 bases). CDR3 length equals 13 residues. Trimming took 6 bases from V and 4 from J, leaving 12 bases between them. Germline V gene data show CDR1 as SEHNR and CDR2 as FQNEAQ (reference sequence).

The chain employs TRBV15 and TRBJ1-3, with D uncertain. Germline CDR1 and CDR2: LNHNV and YYDKDF (reference sequence). This CDR3 has 15 residues. V lost 0 bases and J lost 0, with 6 bases in between. Here the CDR3 DNA reads TGTGCCACCAGCAGAGAGCTTAGCTCTGGAAACACCATATATTTT. Amino acids: CATSRELSSGNTIYF.

This clonotype appeared a few times. CDR3 in DNA: TGTGCCAGCAGCCCACTCTCACTAGCCACAGATACGCAGTATTTT. It specifies CASSPLSLATDTQYF. The chain has TRBV7-3 and TRBJ2-3, with D perhaps matching TRBD2 (6 bases). Trimming pared 5 bases from V and 2 bases from J, leaving 14 bases between. There are 15 residues in the CDR3. Germline V lookup: CDR1 SGHTA, CDR2 FQGTGA.

This clonotype has only a few counts. As DNA, the CDR3 is TGTGCCAGTCGCCCTGAGGTCGGCAGGACCAGGGCTGAAGCTTTCTTT. Amino acid sequence: CASRPEVGRTRAEAFF. The V and J genes are TRBV19 and TRBJ1-1; possible D gene TRBD1, 5 bases. From germline, CDR1 is LNHDA and CDR2 SQIVND (reference sequence). Trimming stripped 8 bases from V and 6 bases from J, with 25 bases between. The CDR3 extends over 16 amino acids.

This clonotype has a handful of counts. V gene TRBV7-2 combines with J gene TRBJ1-2, with D tentatively TRBD1 (5 bases). CDR1 SGHTA and CDR2 FQGNSA come from the germline V gene. V gave up 5 bases and J gave up 3 bases, with 16 bases separating them. This CDR3 contains 15 residues. For the CDR3, the DNA is TGTGCCAGCAGCCAACGACCCGGGACTTACTATGGCTACACCTTC. Translated: CASSQRPGTYYGYTF.

The chain recombines TRBV25-1 with TRBJ1-3, with D possibly being TRBD1 (5 bases). This CDR3 has 13 amino acids. V was cut by 7 bases and J by 2 bases, with 9 bases left in between. The germline CDR1 and CDR2 sequences are MGHDK and SYGVNS. The CDR3 sequence: CASNGGAGNTIYF. The CDR3 coding sequence is TGTGCCAGCAATGGGGGGGCTGGAAACACCATATATTTT.

This clonotype has at least ten counts. V is TRBV7-2 and J is TRBJ1-5; tentative D call: TRBD1 (5 bases). Per the germline V gene, CDR1 is SGHTA and CDR2 is FQGNSA. The CDR3 is made up of 13 amino acids. V was pared by 4 bases and J by 11 bases, with 15 bases between. The chain's CDR3 is CASSSTAEGTQHF. The CDR3 DNA reads as TGTGCCAGCAGCTCTACAGCCGAGGGGACCCAGCATTTT.

This clonotype was detected a few times. The rearrangement joins TRBV7-8 to TRBJ2-3, with D uncertain. Germline CDR1 SGHVS, CDR2 FQNEAQ. Trimming pared 5 bases from V and 0 bases from J, leaving 6 bases between. There are 13 residues in the CDR3. This chain's CDR3 is CASSPFSTDTQYF. In DNA, the CDR3 is TGTGCCAGCAGCCCCTTCAGCACAGATACGCAGTATTTT.

This clonotype appeared a few times. The chain carries TRBV7-2 and TRBJ2-5, with D unclear. This CDR3 comprises 16 residues. Trimming took off 1 base at V and 6 bases at J, with 18 bases between the two ends. CDR1 SGHTA and CDR2 FQGNSA come from the germline V gene. The DNA of the CDR3 is TGTGCCAGCAGCTTAGGACCGGCGGCCAGGTCTCAGACCCAGTACTTC. Translating it yields CASSLGPAARSQTQYF.

This clonotype came up a few times. The chain couples TRBV19 to TRBJ2-3, with D possibly matching TRBD2 (5 bases). Germline CDR1 reads LNHDA; CDR2 reads SQIVND (reference sequence). V was pared by 6 bases and J by 1 base, with 17 bases between. The CDR3 spans 16 residues. The CDR3: CASSRGFAGGTDTQYF. The CDR3 DNA is TGTGCCAGTAGCCGAGGGTTCGCCGGGGGCACAGATACGCAGTATTTT.

The chain links TRBV20-1 to TRBJ1-6; D remains unclear. The CDR3 runs 15 residues. Trimming took 6 bases from V and 8 from J, leaving 20 bases between them. CDR1 DFQATT and CDR2 SNEGSKA come from the germline V gene (reference sequence). CDR3 residues: CSASTGGWVHSPLHF. The CDR3 DNA reads as TGCAGTGCATCTACGGGAGGGTGGGTGCATTCACCCCTCCACTTT.

This clonotype was seen ten or more times. The rearrangement uses TRBV7-2 and TRBJ1-1; TRBD1 matches at 7 bases. Germline V lookup: CDR1 SGHTA, CDR2 FQGNSA. The CDR3 is made up of 14 amino acids. V was clipped by 6 bases and J by 1 base; unmatched bases: 5. Written as DNA, the CDR3 is TGTGCCAGCAGTACGGACAGGCAGAACACTGAAGCTTTCTTT. This gives the protein CASSTDRQNTEAFF. Drawing the rest from reference TRBV7-2 and TRBJ1-1, the complete variable domain is GAGVSQSPSNKVTEKGKDVELRCDPISGHTALYWYRQSLGQGLEFLIYFQGNSAPDKSGLPSDRFSAERTGGSVSTLTIQRTQQEDSAVYLCASSTDRQNTEAFFGQGTRLTVV.

Only a few counts were recorded for this clonotype. V and J are TRBV20-1 and TRBJ2-1, with TRBD2 matching 10 bases. The junction had 11 bases not matched to a gene; V was cut back by 6 bases and J by 0 bases. The CDR3 length is 17 residues. Germline values: CDR1 DFQATT, CDR2 SNEGSKA (reference sequence). The CDR3 nucleotides read TGCAGTGCCAGGGTTAGCGGGAGGCATAGCTCCTACAATGAGCAGTTCTTC. This gives the protein CSARVSGRHSSYNEQFF.

V gene TRBV11-2 combines with J gene TRBJ2-1; 12 positions match TRBD2. CDR1 is SGHAT, CDR2 FQNNGV, per germline. The J segment lost 7 bases and the V segment lost 0 bases, leaving 13 bases of the junction unmatched. The CDR3 has 19 amino acids. The CDR3 region has the DNA TGTGCCAGCAGCTTAGAGTGGGCTAGCGGGAGGGCCGTGAGAAATGAGCAGTTCTTC. As protein: CASSLEWASGRAVRNEQFF.

This chain uses TRBV19 with TRBJ2-1; unclear D gene. Germline V lookup: CDR1 LNHDA, CDR2 SQIVND (reference sequence). Trimming removed 2 bases from V and 9 bases from J, with 11 bases in between. CDR3 length: 13 amino acids. The CDR3 DNA is TGTGCCAGTAGTATAACTGTGAGCCCTGAGCAGTTCTTC. This encodes CASSITVSPEQFF.

This chain joins TRBV4-2 and TRBJ2-7; 11 bases agree with TRBD1. Trimming removed 0 bases from V and 5 bases from J; junction bases left unmatched: 12. The CDR3 covers 18 residues. Germline values: CDR1 LGHNA, CDR2 YNFKEQ. CDR3 residues: CASSQDPTGTGGSDEQYF. For the CDR3, the DNA is TGTGCCAGCAGCCAAGATCCCACAGGGACAGGGGGTAGTGACGAGCAGTACTTC.